What follows are 9 T cell receptor beta chains derived from one specimen sequenced in a study of CXCR3-negative and CXCR3-positive naive CD8 T cells. UMI-labeled 5' RACE TRB cDNA libraries were prepared from the cells. TCRdb re-called the 5' RACE reads and catalogs CDR3 proteins one per entry, DNA excluded. The sample holds about 28,000 distinct CDR3 sequences. Sample: memory CD8+ T cells from blood. The source is a human donor in good health. Some clones in this sample may be carry-over from other donors' samples.

This rearrangement joins TRBV6-5 to TRBJ2-7; with no DNA, the TCRdb D assignment of TRBD1 cannot be verified. Germline V gene data show CDR1 as MNHEY and CDR2 as SVGAGI. The CDR3 is 15 amino acids. CDR3 sequence: CASSLSTGGSYEQYF.

The rearrangement uses TRBV4-2 and TRBJ1-1. The germline V gene encodes CDR1 LGHNA and CDR2 YNFKEQ. The CDR3 loop spans 15 amino acids. The CDR3 loop is CASSQDRGDYLEAFF.

V and J are TRBV20-1 and TRBJ1-5; TCRdb reports TRBD1, a call that lacks DNA to check it against. From germline, CDR1 is DFQATT and CDR2 SNEGSKA (reference sequence). The CDR3 runs to 15 residues. The CDR3 is CSARDLDSSNQPQHF.

The J gene is TRBJ2-1, the V gene TRBV21-1; TCRdb calls TRBD2, which cannot be checked without DNA. TRBV21-1 corresponds to a pseudogene. This CDR3 has 15 amino acids. This CDR3 is CASSKGGLPGYEQFF.

V is TRBV3-1 and J is TRBJ1-2; TCRdb indicates TRBD1, and absent DNA this call remains unverified. Germline V gives CDR1 LGHDT, CDR2 YNNKEL (reference sequence). This CDR3 spans 13 amino acids. CDR3 protein: CASSPRRVEGYTF.

V and J are TRBV6-7 and TRBJ1-5; TCRdb gives TRBD1 as the D gene, but with no DNA this cannot be confirmed. TRBV6-7 is assigned to the ORF class and has an uncertain function. The CDR3 is 17 amino acids. The CDR3 spells CASSYADSRASNQPQHF.

V gene TRBV12-3 or TRBV12-4 combines with J gene TRBJ2-2; TCRdb calls TRBD2, which cannot be checked without DNA. The CDR3 consists of 15 residues. The CDR3 region is CASKISASPTGELFF.

The chain couples TRBV20-1 to TRBJ2-7; TCRdb gives TRBD2 as the D gene, but with no DNA this cannot be confirmed. The CDR3 extends over 16 amino acids. CDR1 is DFQATT and CDR2 is SNEGSKA in the germline V gene (reference sequence). The CDR3 spells CSAEPGLAGEIYEQYF.

The genes are TRBV6-5 and TRBJ1-1. CDR3 length: 15 residues. Germline V CDR1 and CDR2: MNHEY, SVGAGI. CDR3 in amino acids: CASSADVVRNTEAFF.